This T cell receptor beta chain is drawn from a study of CD8 T cells in ankylosing spondylitis. Study-wide results and caveats: In ankylosing spondylitis blood, a motif of several highly homologous TCR beta variants appeared characteristic.

As to this clonotype: What it binds is not known. A junction end diverges from the germline sequence, so it may reflect a read error.

The CDR3 covers 14 residues. TCRdb re-derived calls from the 5' RACE reads in MiXCR, one entry per CDR3 protein. The sample includes 750,000 to 850,000 distinct CDR3 sequences, 10% to 15% of them seen just once. This chain joins TRBV12-3 or TRBV12-4 and TRBJ1-1; D is uncertain. Specimen: blood, either unsorted or a sorted T cell fraction (not recorded which). This TCR derives from a male donor with ankylosing spondylitis. Written as DNA, the CDR3 is TGTGCCAGCAGTTTAGAGCTCATGAACACTGAAGTTTTCTTT. Encoded protein: CASSLELMNTEVFF.